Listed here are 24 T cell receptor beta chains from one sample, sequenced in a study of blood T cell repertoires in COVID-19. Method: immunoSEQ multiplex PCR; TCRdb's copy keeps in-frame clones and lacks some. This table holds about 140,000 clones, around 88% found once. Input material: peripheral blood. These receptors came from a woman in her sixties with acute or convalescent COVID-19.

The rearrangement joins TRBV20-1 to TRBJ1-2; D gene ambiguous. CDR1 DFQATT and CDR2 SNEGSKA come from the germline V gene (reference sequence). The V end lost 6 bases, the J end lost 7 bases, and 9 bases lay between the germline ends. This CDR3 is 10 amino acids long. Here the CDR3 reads CSAETSGYTF. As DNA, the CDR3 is TGCAGTGCAGAGACAAGTGGCTACACCTTC.

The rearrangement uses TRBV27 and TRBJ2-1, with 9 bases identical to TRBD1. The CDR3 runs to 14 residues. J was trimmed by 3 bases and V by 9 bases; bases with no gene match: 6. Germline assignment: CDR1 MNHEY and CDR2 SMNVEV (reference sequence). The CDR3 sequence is CARTSTGGYNEQFF. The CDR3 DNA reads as TGTGCCAGAACGTCGACAGGGGGCTACAATGAGCAGTTCTTC.

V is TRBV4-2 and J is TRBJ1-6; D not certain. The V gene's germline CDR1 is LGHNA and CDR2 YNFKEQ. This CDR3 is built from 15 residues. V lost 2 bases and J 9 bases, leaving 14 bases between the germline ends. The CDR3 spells CASSQPRTGSSPLHF. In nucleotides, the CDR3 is TGTGCCAGCAGCCAACCTCGGACCGGGAGTTCACCCCTCCACTTT.

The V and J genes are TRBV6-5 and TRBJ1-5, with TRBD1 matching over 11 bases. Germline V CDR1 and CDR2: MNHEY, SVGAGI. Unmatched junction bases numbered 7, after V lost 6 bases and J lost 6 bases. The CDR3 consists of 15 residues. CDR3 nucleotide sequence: TGTGCCAGCAGCCGGGGACAGGGGGTGGCTCAGCCCCAGCATTTT. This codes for CASSRGQGVAQPQHF.

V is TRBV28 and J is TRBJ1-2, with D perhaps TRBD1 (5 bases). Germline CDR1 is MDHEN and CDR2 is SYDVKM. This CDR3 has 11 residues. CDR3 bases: TGTGCAGACTGGGGGGACTATGGCTACACCTTC. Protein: CADWGDYGYTF.

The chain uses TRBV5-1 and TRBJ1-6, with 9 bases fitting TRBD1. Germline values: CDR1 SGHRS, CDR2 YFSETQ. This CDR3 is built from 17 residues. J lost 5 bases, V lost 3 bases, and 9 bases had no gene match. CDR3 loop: CASSSAWGQGNNSPLHF. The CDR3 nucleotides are TGCGCCAGCAGCTCGGCCTGGGGACAGGGAAATAATTCACCCCTCCACTTT.

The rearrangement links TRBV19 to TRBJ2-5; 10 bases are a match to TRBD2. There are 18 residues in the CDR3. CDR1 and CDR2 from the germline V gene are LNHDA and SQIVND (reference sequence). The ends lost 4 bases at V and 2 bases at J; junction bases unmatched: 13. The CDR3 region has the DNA TGTGCCAGTAGTAGGGGGTTTACCGGGACTAGCGAACAAGAGACCCAGTACTTC. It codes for CASSRGFTGTSEQETQYF.

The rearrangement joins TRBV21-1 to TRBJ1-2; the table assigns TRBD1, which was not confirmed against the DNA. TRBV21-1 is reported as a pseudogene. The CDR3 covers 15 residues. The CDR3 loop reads CASSPTLGQSHGYTF. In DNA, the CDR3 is TGTGCCAGCAGCCCGACTTTGGGACAGTCCCATGGCTACACCTTC.

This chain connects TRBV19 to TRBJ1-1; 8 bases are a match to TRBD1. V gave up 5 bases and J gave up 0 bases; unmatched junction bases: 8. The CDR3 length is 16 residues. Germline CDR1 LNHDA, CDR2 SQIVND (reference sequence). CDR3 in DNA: TGTGCCAGTAGTTTATCAGGGGGCGGGATGAACACTGAAGCTTTCTTT. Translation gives CASSLSGGGMNTEAFF.

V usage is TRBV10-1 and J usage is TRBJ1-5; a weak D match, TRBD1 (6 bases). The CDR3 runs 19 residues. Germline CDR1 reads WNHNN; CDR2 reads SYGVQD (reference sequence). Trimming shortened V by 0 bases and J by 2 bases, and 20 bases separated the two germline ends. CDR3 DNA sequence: TGCGCCAGCAGTGAGTCTGGCAGGGGCGACCCAACAGGCAATCAGCCCCAGCATTTT. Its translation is CASSESGRGDPTGNQPQHF.

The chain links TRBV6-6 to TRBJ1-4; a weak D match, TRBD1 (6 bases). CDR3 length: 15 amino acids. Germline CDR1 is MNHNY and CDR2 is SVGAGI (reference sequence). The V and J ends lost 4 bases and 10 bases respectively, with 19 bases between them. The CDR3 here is CASSSDGTMTRKLFF. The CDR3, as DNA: TGTGCCAGCAGTTCTGACGGGACAATGACGAGAAAACTGTTTTTT.

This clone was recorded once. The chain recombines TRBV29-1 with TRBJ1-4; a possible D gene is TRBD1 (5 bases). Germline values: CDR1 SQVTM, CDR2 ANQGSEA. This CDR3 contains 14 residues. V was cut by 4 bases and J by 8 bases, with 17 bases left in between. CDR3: CSVGPAGPDEKLFF. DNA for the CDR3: TGCAGCGTTGGGCCAGCAGGGCCCGACGAAAAACTGTTTTTT. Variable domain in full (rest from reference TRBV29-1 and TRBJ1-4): SAVISQKPSRDICQRGTSLTIQCQVDSQVTMMFWYRQQPGQSLTLIATANQGSEATYESGFVIDKFPISRPNLTFSTLTVSNMSPEDSSIYLCSVGPAGPDEKLFFGSGTQLSVL.

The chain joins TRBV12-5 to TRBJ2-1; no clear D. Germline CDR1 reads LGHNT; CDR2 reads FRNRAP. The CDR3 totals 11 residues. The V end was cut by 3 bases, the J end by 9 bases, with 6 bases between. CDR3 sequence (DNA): TGTGCTAGTGGTTTACCCGGTGAGCAGTTCTTC. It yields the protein CASGLPGEQFF.

The CDR3 loop is CASSGSGTGPGRGYTF. As DNA, the CDR3 is TGTGCCAGCAGTGGGTCCGGGACAGGGCCCGGTCGGGGCTACACCTTC. This chain connects TRBV6-1 to TRBJ1-2; 9 bases are a match to TRBD1. The J segment lost 8 bases and the V segment lost 4 bases, leaving 14 bases of the junction unmatched. Germline assignment: CDR1 MNHNS and CDR2 SASEGT. There are 16 residues in the CDR3.

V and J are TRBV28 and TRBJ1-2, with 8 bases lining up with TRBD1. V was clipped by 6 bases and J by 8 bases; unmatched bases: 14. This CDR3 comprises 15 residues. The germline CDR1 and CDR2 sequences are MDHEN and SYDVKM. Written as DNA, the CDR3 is TGTGCCAGCAGCATTAAAATTCAGGGGGCTGAAGGCTACACCTTC. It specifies CASSIKIQGAEGYTF.

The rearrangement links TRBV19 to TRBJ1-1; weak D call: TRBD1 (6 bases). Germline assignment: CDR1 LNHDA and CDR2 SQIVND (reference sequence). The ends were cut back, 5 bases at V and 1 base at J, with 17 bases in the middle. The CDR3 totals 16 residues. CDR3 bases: TGTGCCAGTAGTGCGCGGGAGGGACAAACGAACACTGAAGCTTTCTTT. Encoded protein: CASSAREGQTNTEAFF. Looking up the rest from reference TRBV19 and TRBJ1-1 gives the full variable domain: DGGITQSPKYLFRKEGQNVTLSCEQNLNHDAMYWYRQDPGQGLRLIYYSQIVNDFQKGDIAEGYSVSREKKESFPLTVTSAQKNPTAFYLCASSAREGQTNTEAFFGQGTRLTVV.

The CDR3 DNA sequence: TGTGCCAGCAGTACTCCCGACAGGGAAAGGCTCTACACCTTC. This translates into CASSTPDRERLYTF. The chain links TRBV2 to TRBJ1-2, with 7 bases aligning to TRBD1. V was pared by 5 bases and J by 10 bases, with 13 bases of the junction left unmatched. The length of the CDR3 is 14 residues. CDR1 is SNHLY and CDR2 is FYNNEI in the germline V gene. The full variable domain, its missing parts supplied by reference TRBV2 and TRBJ1-2, is EPEVTQTPSHQVTQMGQEVILRCVPISNHLYFYWYRQILGQKVEFLVSFYNNEISEKSEIFDDQFSVERPDGSNFTLKIRSTKLEDSAMYFCASSTPDRERLYTFGSGTRLTVV.

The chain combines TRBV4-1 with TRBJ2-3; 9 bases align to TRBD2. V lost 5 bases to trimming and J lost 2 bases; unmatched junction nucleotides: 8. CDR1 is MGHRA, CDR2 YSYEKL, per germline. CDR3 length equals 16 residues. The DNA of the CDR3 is TGCGCCAGCAGCGCGATGGCGGGGGGGAACACAGATACGCAGTATTTT. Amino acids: CASSAMAGGNTDTQYF.

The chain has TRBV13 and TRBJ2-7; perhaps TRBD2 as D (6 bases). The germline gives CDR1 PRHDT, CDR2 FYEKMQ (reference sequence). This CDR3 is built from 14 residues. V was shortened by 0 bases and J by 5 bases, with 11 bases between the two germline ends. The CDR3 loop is CASSLGAGGDEQYF. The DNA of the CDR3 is TGTGCCAGCAGCTTAGGTGCCGGGGGAGACGAGCAGTACTTC.

The CDR3, as DNA: TGCGCCAGCAGTGAGTCGGGCCATCACACCGGGGAGCTGTTTTTT. Protein: CASSESGHHTGELFF. V usage is TRBV10-2 and J usage is TRBJ2-2; D call uncertain. Germline V gives CDR1 WSHSY, CDR2 SAAADI. The CDR3 runs 15 residues. Trimming left V 0 bases short and J 3 bases short, with 8 bases between.

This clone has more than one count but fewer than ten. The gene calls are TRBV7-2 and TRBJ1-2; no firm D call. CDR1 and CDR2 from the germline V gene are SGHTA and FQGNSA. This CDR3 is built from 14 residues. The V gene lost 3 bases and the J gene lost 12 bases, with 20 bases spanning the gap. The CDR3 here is CASSFDPQQAVHTF. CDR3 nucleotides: TGTGCCAGCAGCTTTGACCCCCAGCAGGCAGTACACACCTTC.

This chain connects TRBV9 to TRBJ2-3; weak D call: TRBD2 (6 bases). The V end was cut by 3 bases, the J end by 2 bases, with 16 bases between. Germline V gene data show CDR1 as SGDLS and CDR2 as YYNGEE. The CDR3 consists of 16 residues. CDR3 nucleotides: TGTGCCAGCAGCGGGAGACTAGATCCCAACACAGATACGCAGTATTTT. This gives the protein CASSGRLDPNTDTQYF.

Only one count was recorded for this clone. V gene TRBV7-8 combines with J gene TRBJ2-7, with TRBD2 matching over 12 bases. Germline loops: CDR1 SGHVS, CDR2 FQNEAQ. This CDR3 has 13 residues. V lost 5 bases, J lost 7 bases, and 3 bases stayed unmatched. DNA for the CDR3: TGTGCCAGCAGCAAGACTAGCGGGGGTGAGCAGTACTTC. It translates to CASSKTSGGEQYF. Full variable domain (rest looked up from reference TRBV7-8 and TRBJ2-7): GAGVSQSPRYKVAKRGQDVALRCDPISGHVSLFWYQQALGQGPEFLTYFQNEAQLDKSGLPSDRFFAERPEGSVSTLKIQRTQQEDSAVYLCASSKTSGGEQYFGPGTRLTVT.

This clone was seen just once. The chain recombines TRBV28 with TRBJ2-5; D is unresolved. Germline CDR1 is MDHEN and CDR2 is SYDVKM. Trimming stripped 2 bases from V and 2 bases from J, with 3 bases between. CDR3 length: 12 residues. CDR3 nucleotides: TGTGCCAGCAGTTTACCTCAAGAGACCCAGTACTTC. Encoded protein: CASSLPQETQYF. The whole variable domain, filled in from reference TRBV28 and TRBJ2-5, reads DVKVTQSSRYLVKRTGEKVFLECVQDMDHENMFWYRQDPGLGLRLIYFSYDVKMKEKGDIPEGYSVSREKKERFSLILESASTNQTSMYLCASSLPQETQYFGPGTRLLVL.